Listed here are 7 T cell receptor beta chains from one sample, sequenced in a study of Ad26.COV2.S vaccination and SARS-CoV-2 variants. TCRdb keeps only in-frame clones here, not all; method: immunoSEQ multiplex PCR. The table lists about 420,000 clones, 88% of them singletons. Documented treatment: around 19 received Ad26.COV2.S at low or high dose, single or two shots; 5 received placebo; per-sample allocation not given. Repertoires come from day 63 after the first vaccine or placebo injection. The sequences come from peripheral blood, collected in a trial of Ad26.COV2.S vaccine versus placebo. The receptors stem from a person between 18 and 65 years old who received the Ad26.COV2.S COVID-19 vaccine or a placebo.

This chain connects TRBV7-8 to TRBJ2-3, with D possibly matching TRBD1 (5 bases). The CDR3 is made up of 14 amino acids. Per germline, CDR1 SGHVS and CDR2 FQNEAQ. The V end was cut by 1 base, the J end by 6 bases, with 11 bases between. CDR3 protein: CASSLGQGLDTQYF. The CDR3 nucleotides read TGTGCCAGCAGCTTAGGGCAGGGTTTGGATACGCAGTATTTT.

J is TRBJ1-3 and V is TRBV29-1; 8 nucleotides align to TRBD1. Germline CDR1 reads SQVTM; CDR2 reads ANQGSEA. Unmatched junction bases numbered 8, after V lost 6 bases and J lost 7 bases. The length of the CDR3 is 13 residues. The CDR3 loop reads CSVVDRDVNTIYF. CDR3 DNA sequence: TGCAGCGTGGTGGACAGGGATGTGAACACCATATATTTT. Complete variable domain (other parts from reference TRBV29-1 and TRBJ1-3): SAVISQKPSRDICQRGTSLTIQCQVDSQVTMMFWYRQQPGQSLTLIATANQGSEATYESGFVIDKFPISRPNLTFSTLTVSNMSPEDSSIYLCSVVDRDVNTIYFGEGSWLTVV.

DNA for the CDR3: TGTGCCAGCAGCCTGGGCCGGTTCACAGATACGCAGTATTTT. Protein: CASSLGRFTDTQYF. The chain has TRBV5-5 and TRBJ2-3; D is ambiguous. V lost 4 bases and J lost 2, with 11 bases in between. The CDR3 runs 14 residues. Germline V gene data show CDR1 as SGHKS and CDR2 as YYEKEE (reference sequence).

This chain connects TRBV11-2 to TRBJ2-5, with 7 bases aligning to TRBD2. J gave up 2 bases and V 4 bases, and 7 bases lay outside the gene matches. The CDR3 is 15 residues long. Germline loops: CDR1 SGHAT, CDR2 FQNNGV. CDR3 sequence reads: CASSSDAGDQETQYF. The CDR3 coding sequence is TGTGCCAGCAGCTCCGACGCGGGAGATCAAGAGACCCAGTACTTC.

V and J are TRBV4-2 and TRBJ2-1, with TRBD1 identical over 11 bases. The CDR3 length is 14 residues. From germline, CDR1 is LGHNA and CDR2 YNFKEQ. V was clipped by 4 bases and J by 7 bases; unmatched bases: 3. The CDR3 sequence: CASSRGQGENEQFF. CDR3 sequence (DNA): TGTGCCAGCAGCCGGGGACAGGGGGAGAATGAGCAGTTCTTC.

The DNA for the CDR3 is TGTGCCAGCAGCCGGGGGTTCGGTGAAAAACTGTTTTTT. Its translation is CASSRGFGEKLFF. This sequence joins TRBV6-2 or TRBV6-3 and TRBJ1-4; tentative D call: TRBD1 (5 bases). Trimming removed 6 bases at V and 7 bases at J, with 12 bases between. CDR3 size: 13 residues. Looked up from germline, CDR1 is MNHEY and CDR2 is SVGEGT.

V gene TRBV19 combines with J gene TRBJ2-3, with D possibly TRBD2 on 7 matching bases. The V and J ends lost 4 bases and 4 bases respectively, with 18 bases between them. In germline, CDR1 is LNHDA, CDR2 SQIVND (reference sequence). This CDR3 contains 16 residues. The CDR3 spells CASSSGGHPASDTQYF. The DNA for the CDR3 is TGTGCCAGTAGTAGCGGGGGCCACCCAGCCTCAGATACGCAGTATTTT.